Sequencing of this T cell receptor beta chain was carried out in a study of cytomegalovirus exposure and HLA in healthy donors. Donors counted as nominally healthy when sampled, yet unrecorded immune exposures were likely. The PCR ran on 60 Vbeta and 13 Jbeta primers. Measured with immunoSEQ multiplex PCR; TCRdb has only the in-frame clones, and not every one. The sample includes roughly 140,000 clones, 60% to 85% of them seen just once. Regarding the study as a whole: While the bulk of TCR sequences proved rare, some public TCRs turned up in many donors.

Note on this clone: Its target is not known.

The germline CDR1 and CDR2 sequences are SGHRS and YFSETQ. J was trimmed by 1 base and V by 2 bases; bases with no gene match: 8. This CDR3 has 18 amino acids. The TCR sequence derives from a man aged 35 to 55 in good health and CMV-seropositive. The material sequenced was PBMCs. The chain links TRBV5-1 to TRBJ2-6; 8 positions match TRBD2. The CDR3 region has the DNA TGCGCCAGCAGCTTCAGGGTAGCGGGGCGATCTGGGGCCAACGTCCTGACTTTC. Its translation is CASSFRVAGRSGANVLTF.